The 8 T cell receptor beta chains presented below share a single source sample, sequenced in a study of neurological immune-mediated disorders. MiXCR, run by TCRdb on the 5' RACE reads, gives a single entry per CDR3 protein. The sample contains 80,000 to 85,000 distinct CDR3 sequences, 2.6% of which appear only once. The sample taken for sequencing was PBMCs. The receptors come from a woman aged 25 to 39 with multiple sclerosis.

This chain connects TRBV7-6 to TRBJ2-3, with TRBD1 matching 7 bases. This CDR3 contains 15 residues. J gave up 6 bases and V 5 bases, and 11 bases lay outside the gene matches. The germline gives CDR1 SGHVS, CDR2 FNYEAQ. CDR3 residues: CASSPLTGSRDTQYF. The CDR3 region has the DNA TGTGCCAGCAGCCCCCTGACAGGGTCAAGGGATACGCAGTATTTT.

This clonotype was seen ten or more times. V and J are TRBV20-1 and TRBJ1-6; 7 positions agree with TRBD1. Looked up from germline, CDR1 is DFQATT and CDR2 is SNEGSKA (reference sequence). The J segment lost 7 bases and the V segment lost 4 bases, leaving 4 bases of the junction unmatched. This CDR3 has 13 residues. This CDR3 is CSATRTGNSPLHF. The DNA for the CDR3 is TGCAGTGCTACCAGGACAGGCAATTCACCCCTCCACTTT.

In its sample, this clonotype was seen many times. The J gene is TRBJ2-7, the V gene TRBV10-3; D unresolved. The CDR3 runs to 14 residues. V lost 10 bases, J lost 2 bases, and 18 bases lay in between. Per the germline V gene, CDR1 is ENHRY and CDR2 is SYGVKD. As DNA, the CDR3 is TGTGCCACCGGGCCCCAGAGCAGACCCTACGAGCAGTACTTC. Amino acid sequence: CATGPQSRPYEQYF.

This clonotype was observed a handful of times. A much bigger clone sits one base away, suggesting this may be a read error. The V call is TRBV21-1, the J call TRBJ2-2; the table gives TRBD1 as D, unverified against the DNA. TRBV21-1 is annotated as a pseudogene. The CDR3 is 15 amino acids. The CDR3 is CASSKHRETPGELFF. CDR3 nucleotide sequence: TGTGCCAGCAGCAAGCACAGGGAAACTCCGGGGGAGCTGTTTTTT.

This clonotype has ten or more counts. CDR3 region: CATSRGQGDTGELFF. As DNA, the CDR3 is TGTGCCACCAGTCGGGGACAGGGAGACACCGGGGAGCTGTTTTTT. V is TRBV24-1 and J is TRBJ2-2; 9 bases agree with TRBD1. V lost 6 bases and J lost 3; bases outside the gene matches: 4. This CDR3 is built from 15 residues. The germline V gene has CDR1 KGHDR and CDR2 SFDVKD.

This clonotype has ten or more counts. This rearrangement joins TRBV12-3 or TRBV12-4 to TRBJ2-2; D not resolved. The CDR3 has 13 amino acids. V gave up 6 bases and J gave up 1 base, with 6 bases separating them. CDR3 DNA: TGTGCCAGCAGACCCGTGAACACCGGGGAGCTGTTTTTT. This codes for CASRPVNTGELFF.

The table lists this clonotype with many counts. The chain has TRBV7-2 and TRBJ2-7; D remains ambiguous. The germline V gene encodes CDR1 SGHTA and CDR2 FQGNSA. V lost 4 bases and J lost 6, with 7 bases in between. This CDR3 contains 11 residues. CDR3 in amino acids: CASSSLSEQYF. CDR3 nucleotides: TGTGCCAGCAGCTCCCTCAGCGAGCAGTACTTC.

In its sample, this clonotype was seen many times. The gene calls are TRBV11-2 and TRBJ2-4; D tentatively reads TRBD1 or TRBD2 (6 bases each). The V and J ends lost 4 bases and 0 bases respectively, with 13 bases between them. The CDR3 length is 16 residues. The germline V gene encodes CDR1 SGHAT and CDR2 FQNNGV. This CDR3 reads CASSWRGVLAKNIQYF. The CDR3, as DNA: TGTGCCAGCAGCTGGAGGGGGGTCTTAGCCAAAAACATTCAGTACTTC.